The 10 T cell receptor beta chains presented below share a single source sample, sequenced in a study of cytomegalovirus exposure and HLA in healthy donors. TCRdb keeps only in-frame clones here, not all; method: immunoSEQ multiplex PCR. This table has fewer than 100,000 clones, about 93% appearing once. The specimen was PBMCs. The receptors come from a woman aged 18-29 years in good health and CMV-seronegative.

The chain combines TRBV6-1 with TRBJ2-7, with TRBD1 as a possible D gene (5 bases). The CDR3 runs to 13 residues. The V gene lost 7 bases and the J gene lost 3 bases, with 13 bases spanning the gap. Germline V CDR1 and CDR2: MNHNS, SASEGT. The CDR3 DNA reads TGTGCCAGCACGTCGGGCCAGGGCTACGAGCAGTACTTC. Its translation is CASTSGQGYEQYF.

The chain links TRBV6-5 to TRBJ1-2, with 7 bases identical to TRBD1. V lost 5 bases and J lost 2; bases outside the gene matches: 5. Germline V gene data show CDR1 as MNHEY and CDR2 as SVGAGI. This CDR3 comprises 14 residues. In nucleotides, the CDR3 is TGTGCCAGCAGTAAGACAGGGATAAACTATGGCTACACCTTC. It codes for CASSKTGINYGYTF.

V and J are TRBV29-1 and TRBJ2-7; possible D gene TRBD2, 5 bases. Trimming left V 6 bases short and J 3 bases short, with 9 bases between. Germline CDR1 reads SQVTM; CDR2 reads ANQGSEA. CDR3 length: 11 amino acids. CDR3 sequence reads: CSVRAGYEQYF. The CDR3 DNA is TGCAGCGTGAGGGCAGGCTACGAGCAGTACTTC.

CDR3 in DNA: TGTGCCAGCAGTTCCCGGACATATGATATCACCATATATTTT. It is translated as CASSSRTYDITIYF. The V and J genes are TRBV6-5 and TRBJ1-3; D is possibly TRBD1 (5 bases). V lost 4 bases, J lost 9 bases, and 16 bases lay in between. This CDR3 has 14 amino acids. CDR1 and CDR2 from the germline V gene are MNHEY and SVGAGI.

This clone was observed a single time. V usage is TRBV6-6 and J usage is TRBJ2-2; 7 nucleotides match TRBD1. V trimming: 2 bases; J trimming: 5 bases; junction bases outside the gene matches: 5. The CDR3 has 15 residues. In germline, CDR1 is MNHNY, CDR2 SVGAGI (reference sequence). DNA for the CDR3: TGTGCCAGCAGTTACAAGGGGGCCAGTACCGGGGAGCTGTTTTTT. Amino acids: CASSYKGASTGELFF.

V gene TRBV2 combines with J gene TRBJ1-5, with D unresolved. The CDR3 has 16 residues. Trimming pared 0 bases from V and 2 bases from J, leaving 11 bases between. Germline loops: CDR1 SNHLY, CDR2 FYNNEI. Here the CDR3 DNA reads TGTGCCAGCAGTGAAGCAAGGAGATTAGGCAATCAGCCCCAGCATTTT. This translates into CASSEARRLGNQPQHF.

The chain has TRBV14 and TRBJ2-1; D is possibly TRBD2 (6 bases). The CDR3 is made up of 16 amino acids. In germline, CDR1 is SGHDN, CDR2 FVKESK. V dropped 4 bases and J dropped 1 base, with 14 bases sitting between them. As DNA, the CDR3 is TGTGCCAGCAGCCCACCCCCAGGGACTTCCTACAATGAGCAGTTCTTC. This translates into CASSPPPGTSYNEQFF. The whole variable domain, remainder taken from reference TRBV14 and TRBJ2-1, is EAGVTQFPSHSVIEKGQTVTLRCDPISGHDNLYWYRRVMGKEIKFLLHFVKESKQDESGMPNNRFLAERTGGTYSTLKVQPAELEDSGVYFCASSPPPGTSYNEQFFGPGTRLTVL.

This clone was recorded once. The chain is built from TRBV5-1 and TRBJ2-1, with 10 bases identical to TRBD1. Unmatched junction bases numbered 5, after V lost 6 bases and J lost 8 bases. CDR1 and CDR2 (germline): SGHRS, YFSETQ. The CDR3 consists of 13 residues. The CDR3 DNA sequence: TGCGCCAGCAACACCGGGACAGGGGATGAGCAGTTCTTC. It specifies CASNTGTGDEQFF.

This clone appeared once. This chain links TRBV11-2 with TRBJ2-5, with D tentatively TRBD1 (6 bases). From germline, CDR1 is SGHAT and CDR2 FQNNGV. The V end lost 5 bases, the J end lost 4 bases, and 23 bases lay between the germline ends. The CDR3 has 17 residues. In nucleotides, the CDR3 is TGTGCCAGCAGCCCCAACTCTCCGGGACATTTTACAGAGACCCAGTACTTC. Its protein is CASSPNSPGHFTETQYF.

V and J are TRBV28 and TRBJ1-1; no definite D call. V was clipped by 1 base and J by 3 bases, with 15 bases between them. The CDR3 totals 16 residues. Germline V gene lookup returns CDR1 MDHEN and CDR2 SYDVKM. CDR3 bases: TGTGCCAGCAGTTTATTAAGGGTGGAGGGTTACACTGAAGCTTTCTTT. It codes for CASSLLRVEGYTEAFF.